What follows are 7 T cell receptor beta chains derived from one specimen sequenced in a study of T cell responses to AZD1222 COVID-19 vaccine. Profiling relied on immunoSEQ multiplex PCR, and the TCRdb table lists in-frame clones only, not all of them. The sample records some 130,000 clones, 75% to 90% being singletons. The material was peripheral blood, obtained on day 0 of AZD1222 vaccination. The receptors were gathered from an adult in good health.

The chain combines TRBV13 with TRBJ2-2; no clear D. Per the germline V gene, CDR1 is PRHDT and CDR2 is FYEKMQ (reference sequence). V was trimmed by 0 bases and J by 0 bases, leaving 11 bases between them. This CDR3 spans 17 amino acids. The CDR3 reads CASSLGRSITNTGELFF. CDR3 in DNA: TGTGCCAGCAGCTTAGGCCGGTCCATCACGAACACCGGGGAGCTGTTTTTT. Looking up the rest from reference TRBV13 and TRBJ2-2 gives the full variable domain: AAGVIQSPRHLIKEKRETATLKCYPIPRHDTVYWYQQGPGQDPQFLISFYEKMQSDKGSIPDRFSAQQFSDYHSELNMSSLELGDSALYFCASSLGRSITNTGELFFGEGSRLTVL.

V and J are TRBV15 and TRBJ1-5; tentative D call: TRBD1 (5 bases). This CDR3 has 15 amino acids. Germline V gene lookup returns CDR1 LNHNV and CDR2 YYDKDF (reference sequence). V lost 3 bases to trimming and J lost 6 bases, with 15 bases between them. Written as DNA, the CDR3 is TGTGCCACCAGCAGGCCCTCAGGGTCTGGTCAGCCCCAGCATTTT. Translating it yields CATSRPSGSGQPQHF.

CDR3 amino acids: CASSPPPGRFSSGANVLTF. CDR3 coding DNA: TGTGCCAGCAGTCCCCCTCCGGGCAGATTTAGCTCTGGGGCCAACGTCCTGACTTTC. The chain carries TRBV6-6 and TRBJ2-6; D not resolved. V was trimmed by 5 bases and J by 0 bases, leaving 20 bases between them. CDR1 is MNHNY, CDR2 SVGAGI, per germline (reference sequence). CDR3 length equals 19 residues.

The gene calls are TRBV19 and TRBJ2-7; D may match TRBD1 or TRBD2 (6 bases each). V shed 5 bases and J shed 6 bases, with 8 bases lying between them. This CDR3 contains 11 residues. Germline assignment: CDR1 LNHDA and CDR2 SQIVND (reference sequence). The CDR3 region has the DNA TGTGCCAGTAGTGAGGGGGGCGAGCAGTACTTC. It specifies CASSEGGEQYF.

The chain employs TRBV2 and TRBJ2-6; D not resolved. This CDR3 comprises 14 residues. In germline, CDR1 is SNHLY, CDR2 FYNNEI. V was clipped by 6 bases and J by 0 bases, with 6 bases between them. CDR3 bases: TGTGCCAGCAGCCAGGACTCTGGGGCCAACGTCCTGACTTTC. Amino acids: CASSQDSGANVLTF.

The CDR3 nucleotides are TGTGCCAGCGATGAAAGGGGCCTAAATGAAAAACTGTTTTTT. Its translation is CASDERGLNEKLFF. J is TRBJ1-4 and V is TRBV6-5, with a weak D call TRBD1 (5 bases). The CDR3 covers 14 residues. Trimming took 8 bases from V and 5 from J, leaving 15 bases between them. Germline CDR1 reads MNHEY; CDR2 reads SVGAGI.

This clone is a singleton in its sample. J is TRBJ2-7 and V is TRBV3-1 (or the pseudogene TRBV3-2); no firm D call. The CDR3 is made up of 11 amino acids. The V end lost 1 base, the J end lost 2 bases, and 0 bases lay between the germline ends. CDR1 and CDR2 from the germline V gene are LGHDT and YNNKEL (reference sequence). In DNA, the CDR3 is TGTGCCAGCAGCCAAGCCTACGAGCAGTACTTC. Its translation is CASSQAYEQYF.